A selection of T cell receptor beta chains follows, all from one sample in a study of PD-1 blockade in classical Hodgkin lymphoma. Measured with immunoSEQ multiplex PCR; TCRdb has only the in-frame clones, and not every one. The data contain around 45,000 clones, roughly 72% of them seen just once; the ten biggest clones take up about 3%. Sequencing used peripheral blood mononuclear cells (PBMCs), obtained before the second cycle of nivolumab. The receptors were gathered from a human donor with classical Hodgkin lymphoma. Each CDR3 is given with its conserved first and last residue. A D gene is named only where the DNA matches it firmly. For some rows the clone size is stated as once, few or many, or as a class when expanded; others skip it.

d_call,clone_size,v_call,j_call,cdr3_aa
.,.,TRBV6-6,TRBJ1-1,CASSGSDTEAFF
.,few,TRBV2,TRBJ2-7,CASSVWQGNEQYF
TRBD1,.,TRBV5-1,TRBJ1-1,CASSPRQGSNTEAFF
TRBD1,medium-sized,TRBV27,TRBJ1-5,CASSSDRGYQPQHF
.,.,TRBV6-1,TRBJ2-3,CASSFNTDTQYF
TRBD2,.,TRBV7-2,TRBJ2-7,CASSLEVYAGGLYEQYF
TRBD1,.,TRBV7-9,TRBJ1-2,CASSSATGDDYGYTF
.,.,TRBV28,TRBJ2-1,CASSLPGEDEQFF
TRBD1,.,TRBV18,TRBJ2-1,CASSPPGTGLGGHNEQFF
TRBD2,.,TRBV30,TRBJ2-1,CAWSGTTSGLEYNEQFF
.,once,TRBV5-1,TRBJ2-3,CASSVTGDTQYF
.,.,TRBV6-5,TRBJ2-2,CASSLVTGELFF
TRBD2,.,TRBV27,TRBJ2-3,CASSLLAGTDTQYF
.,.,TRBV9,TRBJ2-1,CASSVEGGAGNEQFF
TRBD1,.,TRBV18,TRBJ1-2,CASSQNPGQGYTF
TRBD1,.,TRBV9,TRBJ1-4,CASSPGTAGNEKLFF
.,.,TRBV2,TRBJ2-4,CASRPGLAKNIQYF
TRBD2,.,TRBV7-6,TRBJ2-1,CASRETSAYNEQFF
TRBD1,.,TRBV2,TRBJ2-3,CASSDGDRVGDTQYF
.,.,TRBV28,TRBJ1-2,CASSFSHGYTF
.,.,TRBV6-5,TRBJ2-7,CASNDASYEQYF
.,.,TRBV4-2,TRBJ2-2,CASSHPVRGVNTGELFF
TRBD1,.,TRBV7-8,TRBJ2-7,CASSWATGDYEQYF
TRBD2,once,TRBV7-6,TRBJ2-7,CASSLRAGSYEQYF
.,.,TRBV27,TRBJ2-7,CASSLEFKTAYEQYF
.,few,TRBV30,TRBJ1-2,CAWRPGYGYTF
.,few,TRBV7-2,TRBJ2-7,CASSLAGGLSYEQYF
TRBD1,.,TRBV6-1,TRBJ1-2,CASRVSTGDYGYTF
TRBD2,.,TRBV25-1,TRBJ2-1,CASSSSGSYNEQFF
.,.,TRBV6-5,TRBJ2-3,CASRSYSEYTDTQYF
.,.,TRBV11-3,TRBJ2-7,CASGRQGRASEQYF
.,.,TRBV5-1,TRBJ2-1,CASSLLGGSYNEQFF
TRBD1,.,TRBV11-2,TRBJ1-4,CASSSSGGNEKLFF
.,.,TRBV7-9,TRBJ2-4,CASSPGQSLAKNIQYF
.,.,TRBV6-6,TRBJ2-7,CASISQANVYEQYF
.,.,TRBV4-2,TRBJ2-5,CASSQSRGEETQYF
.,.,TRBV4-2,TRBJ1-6,CASSQANSPLHF
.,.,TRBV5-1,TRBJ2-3,CASRLQGGGTDTQYF
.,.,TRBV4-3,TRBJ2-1,CASSQDYGYNEQFF
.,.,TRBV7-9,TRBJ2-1,CASSLEGEQFF